The 25 T cell receptor beta chains presented below share a single source sample, sequenced in a study of blood T cell repertoires in COVID-19. The table came from immunoSEQ multiplex PCR; TCRdb's copy has only in-frame clones and leaves some out. This sample has about 240,000 clones; 85% to 90% occur once, and the top ten carry 6.2%. Source material: peripheral blood. The receptors originated from a man aged 55 to 70 with acute or convalescent COVID-19.

The chain employs TRBV14 and TRBJ2-7; 7 nucleotides agree with TRBD1. Per the germline V gene, CDR1 is SGHDN and CDR2 is FVKESK. This CDR3 spans 14 amino acids. V lost 4 bases and J lost 6; bases outside the gene matches: 9. DNA of the CDR3: TGTGCCAGCAGCCTGTACCGGGACAGAGGCGAGCAGTACTTC. Translated: CASSLYRDRGEQYF.

The chain employs TRBV4-3 and TRBJ2-3, with 10 nucleotides matching TRBD2. This CDR3 comprises 17 residues. V shed 1 base, J shed 0 bases, and the junction held 4 bases outside the gene matches. Germline values: CDR1 LGHNA, CDR2 YSLEER. CDR3: CASSQGPTSGSTDTQYF. The CDR3 nucleotides are TGCGCCAGCAGCCAAGGACCGACTAGCGGGAGCACAGATACGCAGTATTTT.

The genes are TRBV24-1 and TRBJ1-2; unclear D gene. Germline CDR1 KGHDR, CDR2 SFDVKD. V lost 12 bases, J lost 0 bases, and 10 bases lay in between. The CDR3 has 12 residues. The CDR3 protein is CASSGANYGYTF. The CDR3 region has the DNA TGTGCCTCGAGCGGAGCTAACTATGGCTACACCTTC.

The chain is built from TRBV28 and TRBJ2-1, with TRBD2 identical over 11 bases. From germline, CDR1 is MDHEN and CDR2 SYDVKM. V shed 6 bases, J shed 3 bases, and the junction held 4 bases outside the gene matches. CDR3 length: 15 amino acids. The CDR3 nucleotides read TGTGCCAGCAGGTGGGGACTAGCGGACTACAATGAGCAGTTCTTC. It translates to CASRWGLADYNEQFF.

The V and J genes are TRBV4-3 and TRBJ1-2; the D is unclear. The CDR3 spans 15 residues. V gave up 0 bases and J gave up 2 bases, with 10 bases separating them. In germline, CDR1 is LGHNA, CDR2 YSLEER. The DNA of the CDR3 is TGCGCCAGCAGCCAAGACGAGAATAGAAACTATGGCTACACCTTC. Its protein product is CASSQDENRNYGYTF.

The chain uses TRBV19 and TRBJ1-5; 9 bases map to TRBD1. The junction had 10 bases not matched to a gene; V was cut back by 4 bases and J by 0 bases. The germline V gene encodes CDR1 LNHDA and CDR2 SQIVND (reference sequence). The CDR3 sequence is 18 residues long. CDR3 amino acids: CASSNYRDRAYSNQPQHF. DNA for the CDR3: TGTGCCAGTAGTAACTACCGGGACAGGGCGTATAGCAATCAGCCCCAGCATTTT.

This rearrangement joins TRBV6-2 or TRBV6-3 to TRBJ1-2; D unclear. From germline, CDR1 is MNHEY and CDR2 SVGEGT. The germline V and J ends were trimmed by 2 bases and 2 bases, with 15 bases remaining between them. The CDR3 has 16 amino acids. CDR3 nucleotide sequence: TGTGCCAGCAGTTACCAACGGGAAGTAAGGAACTATGGCTACACCTTC. Its protein is CASSYQREVRNYGYTF.

V usage is TRBV15 and J usage is TRBJ2-7; tentative D call: TRBD2 (6 bases). Germline loops: CDR1 LNHNV, CDR2 YYDKDF (reference sequence). CDR3 length: 15 residues. Trimming shortened V by 0 bases and J by 4 bases, and 13 bases separated the two germline ends. Here the CDR3 reads CATSRDGTLRYEQYF. DNA for the CDR3: TGTGCCACCAGCAGAGACGGGACTTTAAGGTACGAGCAGTACTTC.

V usage is TRBV28 and J usage is TRBJ1-1; 7 nucleotides match TRBD1. The CDR3 has 13 amino acids. V lost 5 bases and J lost 9; bases outside the gene matches: 9. CDR1 and CDR2 (germline): MDHEN, SYDVKM. CDR3 residues: CASSPTGQVKAFF. In nucleotides, the CDR3 is TGTGCCAGCAGTCCTACCGGACAGGTTAAAGCTTTCTTT.

The chain's CDR3 is CASSRRQGAGSPLHF. The CDR3 DNA follows: TGTGCCAGCAGCCGCAGACAGGGGGCAGGATCACCCCTCCACTTT. This sequence joins TRBV11-3 and TRBJ1-6, with 10 positions matching TRBD1. The V and J ends lost 5 bases and 10 bases, in that order; junction bases with no gene match: 8. CDR1 is SGHNT, CDR2 YENEEA, per germline. The CDR3 totals 15 residues. Full variable domain (missing parts from reference TRBV11-3 and TRBJ1-6): EAGVVQSPRYKIIEKKQPVAFWCNPISGHNTLYWYLQNLGQGPELLIRYENEEAVDDSQLPKDRFSAERLKGVDSTLKIQPAELGDSAVYLCASSRRQGAGSPLHFGNGTRLTVT.

The rearrangement joins TRBV11-3 to TRBJ2-3, with D possibly being TRBD2 (6 bases). The CDR3 loop spans 15 amino acids. Germline V gives CDR1 SGHNT, CDR2 YENEEA. V was clipped by 0 bases and J by 6 bases, with 13 bases between them. CDR3 coding DNA: TGTGCCAGCAGCTTAGATCGGTCTAGCGAGGATACGCAGTATTTT. It specifies CASSLDRSSEDTQYF.

The chain joins TRBV9 to TRBJ2-2, with no clear D. This CDR3 region has 13 residues. The V end lost 2 bases, the J end lost 6 bases, and 8 bases lay between the germline ends. The germline V gene has CDR1 SGDLS and CDR2 YYNGEE. CDR3 bases: TGTGCCAGCAGCGTGAGTCCGTCCGGGGAGCTGTTTTTT. Protein sequence: CASSVSPSGELFF.

The chain employs TRBV4-3 and TRBJ1-2; 7 bases map to TRBD1. Trimming took 0 bases from V and 3 from J; bases not matched to a gene: 10. The CDR3 loop spans 17 amino acids. Germline assignment: CDR1 LGHNA and CDR2 YSLEER. The CDR3 DNA reads TGCGCCAGCAGCCAAGATGCGGAGACAGGGAATGACTATGGCTACACCTTC. Its translation: CASSQDAETGNDYGYTF.

The chain recombines TRBV4-2 with TRBJ1-3, with 7 bases lining up with TRBD1. The germline CDR1 and CDR2 sequences are LGHNA and YNFKEQ. The junction had 9 bases not matched to a gene; V was cut back by 4 bases and J by 9 bases. The CDR3 extends over 14 amino acids. This CDR3 reads CASSPRQGAGTIYF. The DNA for the CDR3 is TGTGCCAGCAGCCCCCGACAGGGCGCGGGCACCATATATTTT.

This chain connects TRBV6-5 to TRBJ2-6; D unclear. Trimming shortened V by 4 bases and J by 2 bases, and 9 bases separated the two germline ends. This CDR3 contains 15 residues. Germline V gene data show CDR1 as MNHEY and CDR2 as SVGAGI. Here the CDR3 reads CASSLTWPGANVLTF. The DNA of the CDR3 is TGTGCCAGCAGTTTGACATGGCCTGGGGCCAACGTCCTGACTTTC.

The chain joins TRBV10-3 to TRBJ1-3, with D unresolved. Per the germline V gene, CDR1 is ENHRY and CDR2 is SYGVKD. This CDR3 has 14 amino acids. Trimming removed 0 bases from V and 4 bases from J, with 7 bases in between. CDR3 amino acids: CAISESSEGNTIYF. The CDR3 DNA sequence: TGTGCCATCAGTGAGTCGTCAGAAGGAAACACCATATATTTT.

The V and J genes are TRBV19 and TRBJ1-5, with a possible D match to TRBD1 (6 bases). The germline V gene encodes CDR1 LNHDA and CDR2 SQIVND (reference sequence). CDR3 size: 13 residues. V lost 6 bases and J 5 bases, leaving 11 bases between the germline ends. The CDR3 nucleotides read TGTGCCAGTAGCAGACAGGTTTATCAGCCCCAGCATTTT. This sequence encodes CASSRQVYQPQHF.

The J gene is TRBJ1-2, the V gene TRBV24-1; D is possibly TRBD1 (6 bases). This CDR3 has 13 amino acids. Per the germline V gene, CDR1 is KGHDR and CDR2 is SFDVKD. V was trimmed by 4 bases and J by 5 bases, leaving 10 bases between them. CDR3 region: CATSEGQHYGYTF. DNA for the CDR3: TGTGCCACCAGTGAAGGACAGCATTATGGCTACACCTTC.

This clone was counted between two and nine times. This sequence joins TRBV28 and TRBJ1-2, with 7 bases lining up with TRBD1. The V and J ends lost 5 bases and 4 bases, in that order; junction bases with no gene match: 13. This CDR3 comprises 16 residues. Germline V gives CDR1 MDHEN, CDR2 SYDVKM. CDR3 protein: CASSAPSQGGAYGYTF. The CDR3 DNA reads TGTGCCAGCAGTGCTCCCTCCCAGGGGGGCGCCTATGGCTACACCTTC.

The CDR3 DNA reads as TGCGCCAGCAGCCACCCGCCGGGGGGCATGACCTTC. It encodes CASSHPPGGMTF. V and J are TRBV4-1 and TRBJ1-2; possible D gene TRBD1, 6 bases. CDR3 length: 12 residues. V gave up 3 bases and J gave up 14 bases, with 16 bases separating them. Germline loops: CDR1 MGHRA, CDR2 YSYEKL.

CDR3 region: CASSPDGGEQETQYF. The CDR3 DNA follows: TGTGCCAGCAGCCCTGATGGCGGAGAGCAAGAGACCCAGTACTTC. V usage is TRBV7-3 and J usage is TRBJ2-5; D remains unclear. CDR1 is SGHTA, CDR2 FQGTGA, per germline. V lost 5 bases, J lost 2 bases, and 15 bases lay in between. The length of the CDR3 is 15 residues.

The chain recombines TRBV3-1 (or the pseudogene TRBV3-2) with TRBJ1-1; 7 nucleotides agree with TRBD1. The J segment lost 5 bases and the V segment lost 1 base, leaving 7 bases of the junction unmatched. This CDR3 is 15 amino acids long. CDR1 and CDR2 (germline): LGHDT, YNNKEL (reference sequence). In DNA form, the CDR3 reads TGTGCCAGCAGCCAAGCAAGAGGGGGCGAAACTGAAGCTTTCTTT. Protein product: CASSQARGGETEAFF.

The chain recombines TRBV7-2 with TRBJ2-7, with TRBD2 matching 14 bases. CDR1 is SGHTA, CDR2 FQGNSA, per germline. V trimming: 1 base; J trimming: 6 bases; junction bases outside the gene matches: 5. The CDR3 consists of 16 residues. The CDR3 reads CASSLEGTSGGREQYF. CDR3 nucleotides: TGTGCCAGCAGCTTAGAAGGGACTAGCGGGGGCCGCGAGCAGTACTTC.

This chain links TRBV5-6 with TRBJ2-1; D unresolved. Trimming left V 1 base short and J 1 base short, with 9 bases between. This CDR3 region has 15 residues. In germline, CDR1 is SGHDT, CDR2 YYEEEE. The CDR3 coding sequence is TGTGCCAGCAGCTTGCGTTACTTTTCCTACAATGAGCAGTTCTTC. This gives the protein CASSLRYFSYNEQFF. The complete variable domain, with remaining parts taken from reference TRBV5-6 and TRBJ2-1, reads DAGVTQSPTHLIKTRGQQVTLRCSPKSGHDTVSWYQQALGQGPQFIFQYYEEEERQRGNFPDRFSGHQFPNYSSELNVNALLLGDSALYLCASSLRYFSYNEQFFGPGTRLTVL.

This clone has only one observation. The chain links TRBV4-3 to TRBJ1-2; tentatively, D is TRBD1 (6 bases). Looked up from germline, CDR1 is LGHNA and CDR2 is YSLEER. Trimming took 0 bases from V and 4 from J, leaving 15 bases between them. The CDR3 has 16 residues. CDR3 residues: CASSQDSTGNTYGYTF. Written as DNA, the CDR3 is TGCGCCAGCAGCCAAGACTCTACAGGGAATACCTATGGCTACACCTTC.